This TCR beta chain was found in a study of T-cell reconstitution after alpha-beta-depleted transplantation in children. The CDR3 is made up of 18 amino acids. The J segment lost 1 base and the V segment lost 2 bases, leaving 13 bases of the junction unmatched. Germline V gives CDR1 MGHDK, CDR2 SYGVNS. This clonotype was counted many times. Unique molecular identifiers were used to barcode this TCRbeta library. TCRdb recomputed calls from the PCR reads with MiXCR, one row per CDR3 protein. The sample contains 190,000 or so distinct CDR3 sequences, about 14% of which appear only once. The V and J genes are TRBV25-1 and TRBJ2-7; TRBD2 matches 8 bases. This receptor was taken from a human donor who donated a stem cell graft to a child with acute lymphoblastic leukemia. The source material was PBMCs from the stem cell graft donor, sampled from the stem cell graft. Here the CDR3 DNA reads TGTGCCAGCAGTGAAATTGTAGTGGGGAGCGGGAGTTCCTACGAGCAGTACTTC. This translates into CASSEIVVGSGSSYEQYF.